This T cell receptor (beta chain) originates from a study of T cell repertoires in cytomegalovirus infection. The wider study: Epitope selection comprised recently identified HLA-C-restricted CMV epitopes and well-studied HLA-B-restricted CMV epitopes. Matching HLA type and CMV infection were both indicated by public TCR beta signatures.

General study findings and limits: Dominating the ex vivo response were HLA-C-restricted CMV-specific TCR beta clonotypes. Cumulative frequency (of public TCR beta family members) identified carriers of CMV plus the relevant HLA.

Only a few counts were recorded for this clonotype. Its antigen is undetermined. This CDR3 is built from 16 residues. Germline V lookup: CDR1 ENHRY, CDR2 SYGVKD. V was trimmed by 4 bases and J by 4 bases, leaving 19 bases between them. TCRdb re-called the reads through MiXCR, storing one row per CDR3 protein. The repertoire consists of about 830,000 distinct CDR3 sequences, with about 30% occurring once and the leading ten covering 9.5% to 15%. The sample consisted of cultured CD8+ T cells from PBMCs, taken from culture after CMV antigen stimulation. The TCR was taken from a human donor in good health (CMV status not recorded). Some clones in this sample may be carry-over from other donors' samples. This rearrangement joins TRBV10-3 to TRBJ1-2; D call uncertain. The CDR3 bases are TGTGCCATCAGTGGTTCAGGAGCCCAGAGTAGCTATGGCTACACCTTC. This gives the protein CAISGSGAQSSYGYTF.